A single sample gave rise to the 16 T cell receptor beta chains below, sequenced in a study of blood T cell repertoires in COVID-19. TCRdb's copy holds only in-frame clones and misses some; the assay was immunoSEQ multiplex PCR. The sample holds roughly 240,000 clones, 86% seen once. Sequences were obtained from PBMCs or T cells enriched from blood (not recorded which). The receptors come from a woman between 50 and 59 years old who had recovered from COVID-19.

The rearrangement uses TRBV30 and TRBJ2-1; D perhaps matches TRBD1 (5 bases). Germline V CDR1 and CDR2: GTSNPN, SVGIG (reference sequence). The V end lost 0 bases, the J end lost 7 bases, and 10 bases lay between the germline ends. The CDR3 spans 13 residues. The CDR3 region is CAWSVQDGNEQFF. CDR3 in DNA: TGTGCCTGGAGTGTACAGGATGGGAATGAGCAGTTCTTC.

The rearrangement uses TRBV30 and TRBJ2-1; no definite D call. The CDR3 is 14 amino acids. V lost 4 bases, J lost 0 bases, and 10 bases lay in between. In germline, CDR1 is GTSNPN, CDR2 SVGIG (reference sequence). CDR3 DNA sequence: TGTGCCTGGAATTCAGAAAACTCCTACAATGAGCAGTTCTTC. Translated: CAWNSENSYNEQFF.

The chain recombines TRBV18 with TRBJ1-2; D unresolved. The V end was cut by 3 bases, the J end by 3 bases, with 8 bases between. This CDR3 has 13 residues. Germline V lookup: CDR1 KGHSH, CDR2 LQKENI. The CDR3 coding sequence is TGTGCCAGCTCACCCGAGGCGGACTATGGCTACACCTTC. It translates to CASSPEADYGYTF.

The CDR3 loop reads CASSFRQGGKLNTEAFF. As DNA, the CDR3 is TGTGCCAGCAGTTTCCGACAGGGTGGGAAATTAAACACTGAAGCTTTCTTT. The rearrangement links TRBV27 to TRBJ1-1, with 7 bases that match TRBD1. Germline CDR1 reads MNHEY; CDR2 reads SMNVEV (reference sequence). CDR3 length: 17 amino acids. V trimming: 3 bases; J trimming: 2 bases; junction bases outside the gene matches: 12.

This chain links TRBV18 with TRBJ2-6, with TRBD1 as a possible D gene (6 bases). V lost 4 bases and J 0 bases, leaving 16 bases between the germline ends. This CDR3 region has 18 residues. Germline CDR1 KGHSH, CDR2 LQKENI. CDR3 region: CASSLRTESYSGANVLTF. The CDR3 bases are TGTGCCAGCTCACTACGGACAGAGTCCTACTCTGGGGCCAACGTCCTGACTTTC.

This rearrangement joins TRBV19 to TRBJ2-5; 12 nucleotides align to TRBD1. The germline CDR1 and CDR2 sequences are LNHDA and SQIVND (reference sequence). The CDR3 is 15 residues long. V dropped 3 bases and J dropped 5; count of bases not matched to a gene: 4. CDR3 sequence: CASSIGTGGRETQYF. CDR3 bases: TGTGCCAGTAGTATTGGGACAGGGGGCAGGGAGACCCAGTACTTC.

The gene calls are TRBV20-1 and TRBJ2-3, with 8 bases matching TRBD2. Germline values: CDR1 DFQATT, CDR2 SNEGSKA (reference sequence). The CDR3 runs to 13 residues. With 3 bases clipped from V and 3 bases from J, the junction kept 2 bases outside the gene matches. The CDR3 reads CSASLAGTDTQYF. Written as DNA, the CDR3 is TGCAGTGCTAGTCTAGCGGGTACAGATACGCAGTATTTT.

The V call is TRBV27, the J call TRBJ1-5; perhaps TRBD1 as D (5 bases). V gave up 3 bases and J gave up 5 bases, with 11 bases separating them. The CDR3 is 14 amino acids. CDR1 and CDR2 (germline): MNHEY, SMNVEV (reference sequence). The CDR3: CASSLRQSDQPQHF. CDR3 DNA sequence: TGTGCCAGCAGTTTGCGACAGTCCGATCAGCCCCAGCATTTT.

V gene TRBV30 combines with J gene TRBJ1-4; 7 bases match TRBD1. This CDR3 contains 13 residues. The ends lost 5 bases at V and 5 bases at J; junction bases unmatched: 5. CDR1 and CDR2 (germline): GTSNPN, SVGIG (reference sequence). The CDR3: CAWLLDRNEKLFF. CDR3 nucleotide sequence: TGTGCCTGGCTATTGGACAGGAATGAAAAACTGTTTTTT.

The gene calls are TRBV11-1 and TRBJ2-5; the D gene is possibly TRBD1 (6 bases). V lost 5 bases and J lost 2, with 12 bases in between. The germline gives CDR1 SGHAT, CDR2 FQDESV (reference sequence). The CDR3 covers 14 residues. The CDR3 DNA reads TGTGCCAGCAGCATGGACAGATCACAAGAGACCCAGTACTTC. It codes for CASSMDRSQETQYF.

CDR3: CASSLISQGGNTIYF. In DNA, the CDR3 is TGTGCCAGCAGTTTGATTAGCCAGGGTGGAAACACCATATATTTT. The chain recombines TRBV28 with TRBJ1-3, with D possibly TRBD1 on 5 matching bases. The CDR3 loop spans 15 amino acids. In germline, CDR1 is MDHEN, CDR2 SYDVKM. V was pared by 3 bases and J by 3 bases, with 12 bases between.

V usage is TRBV19 and J usage is TRBJ2-7; 10 bases match TRBD1. The trim removed 5 bases at V and 6 bases at J, leaving 7 bases unmatched. CDR1 is LNHDA, CDR2 SQIVND, per germline (reference sequence). CDR3 length: 14 amino acids. The CDR3 protein is CASSPRDRGGEQYF. CDR3 in DNA: TGTGCCAGTAGTCCAAGGGACAGGGGTGGCGAGCAGTACTTC.

V is TRBV28 and J is TRBJ2-2; 10 positions match TRBD2. Trimming removed 2 bases from V and 5 bases from J; junction bases left unmatched: 5. Germline-derived CDR1 and CDR2 are MDHEN and SYDVKM. This CDR3 comprises 16 residues. CDR3 region: CASSLGLAGATGELFF. The CDR3 DNA reads TGTGCCAGCAGTTTAGGGCTAGCGGGGGCAACCGGGGAGCTGTTTTTT.

The chain links TRBV18 to TRBJ1-1, with D perhaps matching TRBD1 (5 bases). CDR1 KGHSH and CDR2 LQKENI come from the germline V gene. The germline V and J ends were trimmed by 0 bases and 4 bases, with 15 bases remaining between them. The CDR3 sequence is 16 residues long. The CDR3 region has the DNA TGTGCCAGCTCACCACCGGCCCGGGGGACGGGCACTGAAGCTTTCTTT. Translating gives CASSPPARGTGTEAFF. The full variable domain, completed using reference TRBV18 and TRBJ1-1, is NAGVMQNPRHLVRRRGQEARLRCSPMKGHSHVYWYRQLPEEGLKFMVYLQKENIIDESGMPKERFSAEFPKEGPSILRIQQVVRGDSAAYFCASSPPARGTGTEAFFGQGTRLTVV.

In its sample, this clone was seen once. This chain links TRBV30 with TRBJ1-6; D gene uncertain. Germline V gives CDR1 GTSNPN, CDR2 SVGIG (reference sequence). V lost 0 bases and J lost 7, with 10 bases in between. There are 14 residues in the CDR3. This chain's CDR3 is CAWSVAAGNSPLHF. In nucleotides, the CDR3 is TGTGCCTGGAGTGTAGCGGCTGGGAATTCACCCCTCCACTTT.

The gene calls are TRBV7-2 and TRBJ1-2; tentative D call: TRBD1 (5 bases). V was clipped by 4 bases and J by 3 bases, with 12 bases between them. Germline CDR1 SGHTA, CDR2 FQGNSA. The CDR3 has 14 residues. CDR3 DNA: TGTGCCAGCAGCTCCCTGGCGGGGGACTATGGCTACACCTTC. It encodes CASSSLAGDYGYTF.